Listed below are T cell receptor beta chains from one sample, sequenced in a study of control samples from healthy donors and cancer patients. Some clones are missing from TCRdb's copy, which holds only in-frame ones; the method was immunoSEQ multiplex PCR. Here the sample spans hundreds of thousands of clones, around nine tenths being singletons. The sequencing sample was made of PBMCs. These receptor sequences come from a man aged 35-49 years with head and neck cancer. Both conserved end residues are part of each CDR3. The D gene is left open where the match is weak. Rows may omit the clone size; those that give it use once, few, many or a size class.

size: .; V: TRBV10-3; J: TRBJ2-3; D: .; DNA: TGTGCCATCAGTGACTCCTGGACCTCTAGCACAGATACGCAGTATTTT; CDR3: CAISDSWTSSTDTQYF
size: .; V: TRBV3-1/TRBV3-2; J: TRBJ1-5; D: .; DNA: TGTGCCAGCAGCCAATGCGAACCTAGCAATCAGCCCCAGCATTTT; CDR3: CASSQCEPSNQPQHF
size: .; V: TRBV6-5; J: TRBJ2-7; D: TRBD2; DNA: TGTGCCAGCATCCCGACTAGCGGCTACGAGCAGTACTTC; CDR3: CASIPTSGYEQYF
size: .; V: TRBV4-2; J: TRBJ2-7; D: .; DNA: TGTGCCAGCAGCCAAGAGAATCATCACAGCTACGAGCAGTACTTC; CDR3: CASSQENHHSYEQYF
size: once; V: TRBV4-1; J: TRBJ1-5; D: .; DNA: TGCGCCAGCAGCCAAGATTTCAATCAGCCCCAGCATTTT; CDR3: CASSQDFNQPQHF
size: .; V: TRBV6-5; J: TRBJ1-1; D: .; DNA: TGTGCCAGCAGAAGAGGGGTAATGAACACTGAAGCTTTCTTT; CDR3: CASRRGVMNTEAFF
size: .; V: TRBV28; J: TRBJ1-1; D: .; DNA: TGTGCCACTGAAGAGTGGAACACTGAAGCTTTCTTT; CDR3: CATEEWNTEAFF
size: .; V: TRBV29-1; J: TRBJ1-2; D: .; DNA: TGCAGCGTTGAGTGGAGCGGCTATGGCTACACCTTC; CDR3: CSVEWSGYGYTF
size: .; V: TRBV30; J: TRBJ1-1; D: TRBD1; DNA: TGTGCCTGGAGTCCAGGGGGCTTAACTGAAGCTTTCTTT; CDR3: CAWSPGGLTEAFF
size: .; V: TRBV29-1; J: TRBJ2-7; D: TRBD1; DNA: TGCAGCGTTTATAGGGGGCACCGCGAGCAGTACTTC; CDR3: CSVYRGHREQYF
size: .; V: TRBV30; J: TRBJ1-1; D: TRBD1; DNA: TGTGCCTGGAGTGTATTCTTACAGGGGGAGGGTTTGGATGATAACACTGAAGCTTTCTTT; CDR3: CAWSVFLQGEGLDDNTEAFF
size: few; V: TRBV10-2; J: TRBJ2-5; D: .; DNA: TGCGCCAGCAGTCTGTTCGGGGCTCCTCAAGAGACCCAGTACTTC; CDR3: CASSLFGAPQETQYF
size: .; V: TRBV18; J: TRBJ2-3; D: TRBD1; DNA: TGTGCCAGCTCGCCTCGGGACAGGGCCACAGATACGCAGTATTTT; CDR3: CASSPRDRATDTQYF
size: .; V: TRBV30; J: TRBJ1-1; D: .; DNA: TGTGCCTGGATTGCGTCGGGTCTTACTCAGGCTTTCTTT; CDR3: CAWIASGLTQAFF
size: .; V: TRBV2; J: TRBJ1-5; D: .; DNA: TGTGCCAGCAGGACAACGGAGGGCAATCAGCCCCAGCATTTT; CDR3: CASRTTEGNQPQHF
size: .; V: TRBV5-6; J: TRBJ2-7; D: TRBD2; DNA: TGTGCCAGCAGCCGGATGACTAGCCGAGACGAGCAGTACTTC; CDR3: CASSRMTSRDEQYF
size: .; V: TRBV10-3; J: TRBJ1-6; D: .; DNA: TGTGCCATCAGTGCCCTGATCAGGGGAGAATCACCCCTCCACTTT; CDR3: CAISALIRGESPLHF
size: .; V: TRBV14; J: TRBJ1-1; D: .; DNA: TGTGCCAGCAGCATACTAGGGGGGATCACTGAAGCTTTCTTT; CDR3: CASSILGGITEAFF
size: .; V: TRBV7-9; J: TRBJ2-3; D: TRBD1; DNA: TGTGCCAGCAGCTTCCTGACAGGGACAGATACGCAGTATTTT; CDR3: CASSFLTGTDTQYF
size: .; V: TRBV30; J: TRBJ1-1; D: .; DNA: TGTGCCTGGAGTGGAGTTACCCGGGGTCTTGAAGCTTTCTTT; CDR3: CAWSGVTRGLEAFF
size: once; V: TRBV28; J: TRBJ2-7; D: TRBD1; DNA: TGTGCCAGCAGTTCGACAGGGACGGGCGAGCAGTACTTC; CDR3: CASSSTGTGEQYF
size: .; V: TRBV6-5; J: TRBJ2-5; D: .; DNA: TGTGCCAGCTATGGAAAGGGGACCCAGTACTTC; CDR3: CASYGKGTQYF
size: .; V: TRBV6-5; J: TRBJ1-2; D: .; DNA: TGTGCCAGCAGTTACTCCCCTACAGGGAACTATGGCTACACCTTC; CDR3: CASSYSPTGNYGYTF
size: .; V: TRBV19; J: TRBJ1-6; D: .; DNA: TGTGCCAGTAGTTTGACACGCAGCTCCTATAATTCACCCCTCCACTTT; CDR3: CASSLTRSSYNSPLHF
size: .; V: TRBV11-2; J: TRBJ2-2; D: .; DNA: TGTGCCAGCAGCTTAGGAGGACTTGACACCGGGGAGCTGTTTTTT; CDR3: CASSLGGLDTGELFF
size: once; V: TRBV29-1; J: TRBJ2-5; D: TRBD1; DNA: TGCAGCGTGGCAGAGGGACAGATCCAAGAGACCCAGTACTTC; CDR3: CSVAEGQIQETQYF
size: .; V: TRBV24-1; J: TRBJ2-3; D: .; DNA: TGTGCCACCAGTGAATCCGGGACCACAGATACGCAGTATTTT; CDR3: CATSESGTTDTQYF
size: .; V: TRBV7-9; J: TRBJ2-3; D: .; DNA: TGTCCCCAGCCTCTAGCGACCGGCACAGATACGCAGTATTTT; CDR3: CPQPLATGTDTQYF
size: .; V: TRBV6-5; J: TRBJ1-1; D: .; DNA: TGTGCCAGCAGTTACTCGACAGGAATGAACACTGAAGCTTTCTTT; CDR3: CASSYSTGMNTEAFF
size: .; V: TRBV6-5; J: TRBJ2-6; D: .; DNA: TGTGCCAGCAGCCTCGGTGGGGCCAACGTCCTGACTTTC; CDR3: CASSLGGANVLTF
size: once; V: TRBV19; J: TRBJ2-2; D: .; DNA: TGTGCCAGTAGTATAGACGGGAACACCGGGGAGCTGTTTTTT; CDR3: CASSIDGNTGELFF
size: .; V: TRBV28; J: TRBJ2-7; D: .; DNA: TGTGCCAGCAGTTTTGTGGGAAGCCCCGAGCAGTACTTC; CDR3: CASSFVGSPEQYF
size: .; V: TRBV5-4; J: TRBJ2-1; D: TRBD2; DNA: TGTGCCAGCAGCGACGGGACTAGCGGGAGGGCCTTGAATGAGCAGTTCTTC; CDR3: CASSDGTSGRALNEQFF
size: .; V: TRBV4-1; J: TRBJ1-5; D: .; DNA: TGCGCCAGCAGCCAAGTTATAGGGCTGGATCAGCCCCAGCATTTT; CDR3: CASSQVIGLDQPQHF
size: .; V: TRBV28; J: TRBJ2-3; D: TRBD2; DNA: TGTGCCAGCAGGCGGACTAGCGGGGGGGCCCCACCGGTCAGGGATACGCAGTATTTT; CDR3: CASRRTSGGAPPVRDTQYF
size: .; V: TRBV6-6; J: TRBJ1-1; D: TRBD1; DNA: TGTGCCAGCAGTCCAATCAGGGGGCGGAAGCGGGACACTGAAGCTTTCTTT; CDR3: CASSPIRGRKRDTEAFF
size: .; V: TRBV24-1; J: TRBJ1-5; D: .; DNA: TGTGCCACCAGTGATAACCAAGGTGCAGGGGGCAATCAGCCCCAGCATTTT; CDR3: CATSDNQGAGGNQPQHF
size: .; V: TRBV5-1; J: TRBJ2-1; D: .; DNA: TGCGCCAGCAGCTTGGGAGGAAATGAGCAGTTCTTC; CDR3: CASSLGGNEQFF
size: once; V: TRBV14; J: TRBJ1-1; D: .; DNA: TGTGCCAGCAGCAAACAGGGCTGGGACACTGAAGCTTTCTTT; CDR3: CASSKQGWDTEAFF
size: .; V: TRBV12-3/TRBV12-4; J: TRBJ2-3; D: .; DNA: TGTGCCACCTCAGGGGTAGATACGCAGTATTTT; CDR3: CATSGVDTQYF
size: .; V: TRBV9; J: TRBJ1-6; D: .; DNA: TGTGCCAGCAGCGTAGCTACGTCGGTCAGGGCAGGTTCACCCCTCCACTTT; CDR3: CASSVATSVRAGSPLHF
size: .; V: TRBV11-2; J: TRBJ1-1; D: .; DNA: TGTGCCAGCAGCTTAGAAGGGGGTATAATGAACACTGAAGCTTTCTTT; CDR3: CASSLEGGIMNTEAFF
size: .; V: TRBV5-6; J: TRBJ2-3; D: .; DNA: TGTGCCAGCAGCTTGGCCTTCGGAGATACGCAGTATTTT; CDR3: CASSLAFGDTQYF
size: .; V: TRBV30; J: TRBJ1-5; D: .; DNA: TGTGCCTGGGAAGCAGGTAGCAATCAGCCCCAGCATTTT; CDR3: CAWEAGSNQPQHF
size: .; V: TRBV5-5; J: TRBJ1-3; D: .; DNA: TGTGCCAGCGGCTTGGTGGGGGGTTTCTCTGGAAACACCATATATTTT; CDR3: CASGLVGGFSGNTIYF
size: .; V: TRBV19; J: TRBJ1-1; D: .; DNA: TGTGCCAGTAGTATTCAGGGGCAGGTGAACACTGAAGCTTTCTTT; CDR3: CASSIQGQVNTEAFF
size: .; V: TRBV10-1; J: TRBJ2-1; D: TRBD1; DNA: TGCGCCAGCAGTGACTCGGACAGGGGGCGAAGAAATGAGCAGTTCTTC; CDR3: CASSDSDRGRRNEQFF
size: .; V: TRBV4-3; J: TRBJ1-4; D: TRBD1; DNA: TGCGCCAGCAGCCAAGAGACAGGGAGTAATGAAAAACTGTTTTTT; CDR3: CASSQETGSNEKLFF
size: .; V: TRBV20-1; J: TRBJ1-3; D: TRBD1; DNA: TGCAGTGCTAGTCTACAGGGGTTTGAAAACACCATATATTTT; CDR3: CSASLQGFENTIYF
size: .; V: TRBV28; J: TRBJ2-7; D: .; DNA: TGTGCCAGCAGTCCCCCTGCCTCCCACTCCTACGAGCAGTACTTC; CDR3: CASSPPASHSYEQYF
size: .; V: TRBV27; J: TRBJ2-7; D: .; DNA: TGTGCCAGCAGTATCGGACGGGTCTCCTACGAGCAGTACTTC; CDR3: CASSIGRVSYEQYF
size: .; V: TRBV5-1; J: TRBJ2-3; D: .; DNA: TGCGCCAGCAGCTTGTGGGGCCGGGACGAACCGGATACGCAGTATTTT; CDR3: CASSLWGRDEPDTQYF
size: .; V: TRBV7-9; J: TRBJ2-1; D: .; DNA: TGTGCCAGCAGCTCGACTTCAGGGTCGGTCATATATGAGCAGTTCTTC; CDR3: CASSSTSGSVIYEQFF
size: .; V: TRBV27; J: TRBJ2-5; D: .; DNA: TGTGCCAGCAGGGACGGTGGGGAGACCCAGTACTTC; CDR3: CASRDGGETQYF
size: .; V: TRBV18; J: TRBJ2-5; D: .; DNA: TGTGCCAGCTCAAGGGTACCGAGAGAGACCCAGTACTTC; CDR3: CASSRVPRETQYF
size: .; V: TRBV7-2; J: TRBJ1-3; D: .; DNA: TGTGCCAGCAGCTTAAACCCCGTGGGAAACACCATATATTTT; CDR3: CASSLNPVGNTIYF
size: .; V: TRBV10-3; J: TRBJ2-1; D: .; DNA: TGTGCCTTTTCGGAGGGCGGGCAGGGGCAGATTTCCTACAATGAGCAGTTCTTC; CDR3: CAFSEGGQGQISYNEQFF
size: .; V: TRBV29-1; J: TRBJ1-2; D: .; DNA: TGCAGCGTTGAAGAGGGGACGTATGGCTACACCTTC; CDR3: CSVEEGTYGYTF
size: .; V: TRBV20-1; J: TRBJ2-7; D: .; DNA: TGCAGTGCGAGTAGGGACAAACGGTCCTACGAGCAGTACTTC; CDR3: CSASRDKRSYEQYF